This T cell receptor (beta chain) is from a study of T cell responses to AZD1222 COVID-19 vaccine. TCRdb's copy holds only in-frame clones and misses some; the assay was immunoSEQ multiplex PCR. Among about 50,000 clones listed, over 60% were seen once. Germline-derived CDR1 and CDR2 are LGHDT and YNNKEL (reference sequence). This CDR3 comprises 16 residues. J gave up 6 bases and V 1 base, and 5 bases lay outside the gene matches. Study results and limitations: Rises in breadth and depth of Spike-specific TCRs came after two AZD1222 doses.

As concerns this clone: Its antigen is undetermined.

Material: peripheral blood, obtained on day 0 of AZD1222 vaccination. The rearrangement joins TRBV3-1 (or the pseudogene TRBV3-2) to TRBJ2-2; 10 nucleotides match TRBD1. The sequence derives from an adult in good health. This CDR3 reads CASSQAGTGAAGELFF. The CDR3, as DNA: TGTGCCAGCAGCCAAGCCGGGACAGGGGCCGCCGGGGAGCTGTTTTTT.